Presented here are 5 T cell receptor beta chains from one specimen sequenced in a study of CD8+ T cells in alopecia areata. RNA was extracted and reverse transcribed into cDNA as the sequencing template. Sequenced by immunoSEQ multiplex PCR; TCRdb stores in-frame clones only, minus some. The repertoire holds more than 200,000 clones, with 67% as singletons. This specimen was CD4+ T cells sorted from blood, taken at week 0. These TCRs come from a human donor with alopecia areata.

The chain employs TRBV5-1 and TRBJ2-1; D is unclear. This CDR3 comprises 13 residues. Trimming cost V 1 base and J 5 bases, with 7 bases left between them. The V gene's germline CDR1 is SGHRS and CDR2 YFSETQ. This CDR3 reads CASSLTLNNEQFF. The CDR3 coding sequence is TGCGCCAGCAGCTTGACACTTAACAATGAGCAGTTCTTC. The whole variable domain, remainder taken from reference TRBV5-1 and TRBJ2-1, is KAGVTQTPRYLIKTRGQQVTLSCSPISGHRSVSWYQQTPGQGLQFLFEYFSETQRNKGNFPGRFSGRQFSNSRSEMNVSTLELGDSALYLCASSLTLNNEQFFGPGTRLTVL.

The gene calls are TRBV7-2 and TRBJ2-5, with D unclear. Germline CDR1 is SGHTA and CDR2 is FQGNSA. This CDR3 spans 12 amino acids. V lost 3 bases to trimming and J lost 3 bases, with 5 bases between them. This chain's CDR3 is CASSLNEETQYF. The CDR3 DNA follows: TGTGCCAGCAGCTTGAACGAAGAGACCCAGTACTTC.

The V gene is TRBV30, the J gene TRBJ1-1; D possibly corresponds to TRBD1 (5 bases). Trimming shortened V by 8 bases and J by 1 base, and 14 bases separated the two germline ends. The CDR3 is 13 amino acids. The germline gives CDR1 GTSNPN, CDR2 SVGIG (reference sequence). The CDR3 loop reads CAGTRGSNTEAFF. In DNA, the CDR3 is TGTGCCGGGACTCGTGGGTCGAACACTGAAGCTTTCTTT.

This chain connects TRBV7-3 to TRBJ2-3; D is ambiguous. Germline V lookup: CDR1 SGHTA, CDR2 FQGTGA. This CDR3 spans 13 amino acids. V shed 2 bases and J shed 1 base, with 4 bases lying between them. For the CDR3, the DNA is TGTGCCAGCAGCTTAGGGGGCACAGATACGCAGTATTTT. Protein product: CASSLGGTDTQYF.

V is TRBV11-2 and J is TRBJ2-2, with D unclear. CDR1 SGHAT and CDR2 FQNNGV come from the germline V gene. This CDR3 comprises 13 residues. The ends were cut back, 10 bases at V and 7 bases at J, with 16 bases in the middle. The CDR3, as DNA: TGTGCCACCAAGCTTAGTTTTGACGGGGAGCTGTTTTTT. Its translation is CATKLSFDGELFF.